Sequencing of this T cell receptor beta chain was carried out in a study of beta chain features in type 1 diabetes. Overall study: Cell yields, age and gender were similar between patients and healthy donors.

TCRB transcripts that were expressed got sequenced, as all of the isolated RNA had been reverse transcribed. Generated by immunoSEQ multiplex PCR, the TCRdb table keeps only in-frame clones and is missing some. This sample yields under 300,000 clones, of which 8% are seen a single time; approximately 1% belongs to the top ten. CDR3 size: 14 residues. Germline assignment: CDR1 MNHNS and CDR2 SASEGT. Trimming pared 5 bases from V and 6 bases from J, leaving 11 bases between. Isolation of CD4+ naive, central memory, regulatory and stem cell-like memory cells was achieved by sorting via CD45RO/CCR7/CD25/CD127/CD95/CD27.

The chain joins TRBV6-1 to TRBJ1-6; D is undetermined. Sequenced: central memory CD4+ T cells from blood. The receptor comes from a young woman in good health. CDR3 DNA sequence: TGTGCCAGCAGTTATAGCACCACTAATTCACCCCTCCACTTT. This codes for CASSYSTTNSPLHF.